The 7 T cell receptor beta chains below come from one sample, sequenced in a study of blood T cell repertoires in COVID-19. The assay was immunoSEQ multiplex PCR, and TCRdb's table has in-frame clones only and misses some. The table records about 140,000 clones, over 70% of them present only once. The sequenced sample consisted of peripheral blood. These receptors originate from a man aged 45-60 years with active or convalescent COVID-19.

The chain links TRBV6-5 to TRBJ2-5; possible D gene TRBD2, 6 bases. Germline V gene data show CDR1 as MNHEY and CDR2 as SVGAGI. The length of the CDR3 is 15 residues. Trimming cost V 6 bases and J 4 bases, with 18 bases left between them. The CDR3: CASRPLQRRGETQYF. The CDR3 DNA follows: TGTGCCAGCAGACCCCTACAGCGGAGGGGAGAGACCCAGTACTTC.

The rearrangement uses TRBV6-5 and TRBJ1-1; a weak D match, TRBD1 (5 bases). Germline CDR1 and CDR2: MNHEY and SVGAGI. Trimming pared 5 bases from V and 1 base from J, leaving 14 bases between. This CDR3 contains 15 residues. CDR3: CASSNGARRNTEAFF. The CDR3 DNA reads as TGTGCCAGCAGTAATGGGGCTAGAAGGAACACTGAAGCTTTCTTT.

This CDR3 reads CATSRGTRAGGLSYEQYF. For the CDR3, the DNA is TGTGCCACCAGCAGAGGGACCAGGGCGGGAGGCCTCTCCTACGAGCAGTACTTC. The chain employs TRBV15 and TRBJ2-7; the match to TRBD2 covers 8 bases. This CDR3 is built from 18 residues. The V gene end was trimmed by 1 base and the J gene end by 0 bases; junction bases not matched to a gene: 11. Looked up from germline, CDR1 is LNHNV and CDR2 is YYDKDF (reference sequence). Based on the CDR3 plus reference TRBV15 and TRBJ2-7, the full variable domain is DAMVIQNPRYQVTQFGKPVTLSCSQTLNHNVMYWYQQKSSQAPKLLFHYYDKDFNNEADTPDNFQSRRPNTSFCFLDIRSPGLGDTAMYLCATSRGTRAGGLSYEQYFGPGTRLTVT.

V usage is TRBV6-5 and J usage is TRBJ2-7; 10 bases line up with TRBD2. This CDR3 is built from 15 residues. CDR1 is MNHEY, CDR2 SVGAGI, per germline. With V trimmed by 5 bases and J by 0 bases, 4 bases remained unmatched. The CDR3 sequence: CASSLRTSGSYEQYF. In DNA, the CDR3 is TGTGCCAGCAGTCTCAGGACTAGCGGCTCCTACGAGCAGTACTTC.

The chain links TRBV6-2 or TRBV6-3 to TRBJ1-1; no definite D call. Germline CDR1 and CDR2: MNHEY and SVGEGT. V shed 5 bases and J shed 4 bases, with 14 bases lying between them. The CDR3 is made up of 14 amino acids. The CDR3 DNA sequence: TGTGCCAGCAGTCTACAAGGGAGGGTCACTGAAGCTTTCTTT. The encoded protein is CASSLQGRVTEAFF.

The chain uses TRBV4-1 and TRBJ2-1; 8 bases agree with TRBD2. Germline loops: CDR1 MGHRA, CDR2 YSYEKL. The CDR3 totals 17 residues. V lost 4 bases, J lost 9 bases, and 17 bases stayed unmatched. The CDR3 spells CASSPSLEAGVMVEQFF. CDR3 nucleotide sequence: TGCGCCAGCAGCCCTTCCTTGGAAGCGGGAGTGATGGTTGAGCAGTTCTTC.

The chain recombines TRBV7-2 with TRBJ2-3, with 8 bases identical to TRBD2. Germline lookup yields CDR1 SGHTA and CDR2 FQGNSA. V was clipped by 7 bases and J by 6 bases; unmatched bases: 18. The CDR3 is 17 amino acids. CDR3 DNA sequence: TGTGCCAGCATCCGGGGGGGAGGATTATCGTCTGGCGATACGCAGTATTTT. Encoded protein: CASIRGGGLSSGDTQYF.